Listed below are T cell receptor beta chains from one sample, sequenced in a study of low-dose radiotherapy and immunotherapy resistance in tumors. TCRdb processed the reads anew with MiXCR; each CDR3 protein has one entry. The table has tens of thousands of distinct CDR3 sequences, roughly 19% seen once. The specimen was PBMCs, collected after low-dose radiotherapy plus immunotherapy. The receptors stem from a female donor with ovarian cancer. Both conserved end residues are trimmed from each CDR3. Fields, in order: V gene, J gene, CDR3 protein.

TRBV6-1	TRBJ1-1	VSSWGGVDTEAF
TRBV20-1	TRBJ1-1	SASTGDSWNTEAF
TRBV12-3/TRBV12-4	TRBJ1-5	ASSPSNLGSNQPQH
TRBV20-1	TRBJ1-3	SAGGAGNTIY
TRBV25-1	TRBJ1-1	ASSDLGQGEAF
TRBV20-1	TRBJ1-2	SASEDRNYGYT
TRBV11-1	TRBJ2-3	ASSFGGERTDTQY
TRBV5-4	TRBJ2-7	ASSLSGQGDLATAYEQY
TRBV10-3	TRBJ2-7	AISDQNPYEQY
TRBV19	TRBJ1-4	ASRSFRFEDITNEKLF
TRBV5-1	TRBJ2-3	ASSPGTLSTDTQY
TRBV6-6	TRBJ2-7	ASSDGTTRSEQY
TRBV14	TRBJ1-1	ASSQDPGWGTEAF
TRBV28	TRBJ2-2	ASRPGTANTGELF
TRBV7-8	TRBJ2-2	ASSFSPLAGTGQLF